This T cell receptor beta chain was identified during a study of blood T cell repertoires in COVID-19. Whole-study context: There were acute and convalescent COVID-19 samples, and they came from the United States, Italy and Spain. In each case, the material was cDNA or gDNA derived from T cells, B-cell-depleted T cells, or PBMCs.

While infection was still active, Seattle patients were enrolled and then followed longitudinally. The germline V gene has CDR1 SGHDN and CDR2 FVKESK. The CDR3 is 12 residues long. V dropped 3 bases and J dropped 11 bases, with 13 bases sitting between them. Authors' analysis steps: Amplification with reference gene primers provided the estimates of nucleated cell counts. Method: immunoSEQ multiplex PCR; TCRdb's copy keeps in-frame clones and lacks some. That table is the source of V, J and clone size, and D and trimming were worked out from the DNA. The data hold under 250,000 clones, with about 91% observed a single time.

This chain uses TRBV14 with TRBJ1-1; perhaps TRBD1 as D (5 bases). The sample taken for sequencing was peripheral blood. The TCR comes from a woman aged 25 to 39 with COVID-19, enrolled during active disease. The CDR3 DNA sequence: TGTGCCAGCAGCCAGGACCGGGGGGGGGCTTTCTTT. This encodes CASSQDRGGAFF.